The subject of this entry is one T cell receptor beta chain. The sample belongs to a study of blood T cell repertoires in COVID-19. Overall study context: Acute and convalescent COVID-19 specimens originated in the United States, Italy and Spain. Sources were T cells, B-cell-depleted T cells, or PBMCs; the material itself was cDNA or gDNA.

Original methodology: By means of reference gene primer amplification, nucleated cell counts were estimated. Only in-frame clones appear in the TCRdb table, and some are missing; sequencing was by immunoSEQ multiplex PCR. Clone size and the V and J calls come from that table; the DNA yielded D and trimming. The sample lists roughly 55,000 clones; 78% were seen once. The trim removed 6 bases at V and 6 bases at J, leaving 9 bases unmatched. Germline loops: CDR1 SNHLY, CDR2 FYNNEI. CDR3 length: 15 amino acids. The sequenced sample consisted of peripheral blood. The receptor comes from an elderly man with acute or convalescent COVID-19. This rearrangement joins TRBV2 to TRBJ1-5; TRBD1 agrees at 9 bases. The CDR3 loop reads CASRTQGAPSQPQHF. As DNA, the CDR3 is TGTGCCAGCAGGACACAGGGGGCGCCGAGTCAGCCCCAGCATTTT.